The table lists the clone carrying this T cell receptor (beta chain) with a few counts. Between the trimmed V and J ends, which lost 5 bases and 8 bases, there was a span of 6 bases. The V gene's germline CDR1 is MNHNS and CDR2 SASEGT. The CDR3 totals 11 residues. TCRdb called the reads again in MiXCR, with one record for every CDR3 protein. The sample has around 190,000 distinct CDR3 sequences; approximately 15% are singletons. These data come from a study of T cell repertoires in cytomegalovirus infection. The receptor was isolated from a human donor in good health (CMV status not recorded). Some clones in this sample may be carry-over from other donors' samples. This chain uses TRBV6-1 with TRBJ1-4; D unclear. Sequenced: PBMCs. The CDR3 sequence is CASSFGEKLFF. As DNA, the CDR3 is TGTGCCAGCAGTTTTGGCGAAAAACTGTTTTTT.